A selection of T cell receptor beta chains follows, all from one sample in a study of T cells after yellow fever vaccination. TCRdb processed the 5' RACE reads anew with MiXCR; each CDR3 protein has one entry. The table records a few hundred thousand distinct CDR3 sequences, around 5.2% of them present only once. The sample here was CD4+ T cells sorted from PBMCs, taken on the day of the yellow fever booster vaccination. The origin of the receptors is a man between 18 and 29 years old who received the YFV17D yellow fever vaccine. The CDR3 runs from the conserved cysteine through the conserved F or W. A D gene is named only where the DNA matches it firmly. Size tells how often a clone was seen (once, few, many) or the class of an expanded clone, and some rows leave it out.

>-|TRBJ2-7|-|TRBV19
TGTGCCAGTAGTGATTGGACCGAACAGTACTTC
CASSDWTEQYF
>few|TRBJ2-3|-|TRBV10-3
TGTGCCATCAGTGAGCCAGGCGCAGTTACGCAGTATTTT
CAISEPGAVTQYF
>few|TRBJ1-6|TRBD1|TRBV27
TGTGCCAGCAGGCCAGGACAGGGCCCCTATAATTCACCCCTCCACTTT
CASRPGQGPYNSPLHF
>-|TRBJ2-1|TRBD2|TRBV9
TGTGCCAGCAGCGTGGCGGGGGGCCCGAGTTACAATGAGCAGTTCTTC
CASSVAGGPSYNEQFF
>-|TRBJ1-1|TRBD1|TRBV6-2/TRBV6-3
TGTGCCAGCGGCTGGGACAGGGACACTGAAGCTTTCTTT
CASGWDRDTEAFF
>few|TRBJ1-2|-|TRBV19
TGTGCCAGTAGTGCCGGCGGCGGGGGCGTTTGGCGGGGCTACACCTTC
CASSAGGGGVWRGYTF
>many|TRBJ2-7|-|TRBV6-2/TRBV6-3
TGTGCCAGCAGTTACTGGCAAACCTTCTCCTACGAGCAGTACTTC
CASSYWQTFSYEQYF
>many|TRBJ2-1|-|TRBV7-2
TGTGCCAGCAGCTTAACGGGGGACGGGTACAATGAGCAGTTCTTC
CASSLTGDGYNEQFF
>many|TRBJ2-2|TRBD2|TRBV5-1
TGCGCCAGCAGCTTCTGGAGAAGCGGGGCTACCGGGGAGCTGTTTTTT
CASSFWRSGATGELFF
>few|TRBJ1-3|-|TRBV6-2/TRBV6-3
TGTGCCAGCAAAAGCCAGGGACGAAACACCATATATTTT
CASKSQGRNTIYF
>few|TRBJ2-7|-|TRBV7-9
TGTGCCAGCAGCTCCCAGCTAAGCTCCTACGAGCAGTACTTC
CASSSQLSSYEQYF
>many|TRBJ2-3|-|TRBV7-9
TGTGCCAGCAGCTTAGTGGGCTTCGAAGCGAACGAAGATACGCAGTATTTT
CASSLVGFEANEDTQYF
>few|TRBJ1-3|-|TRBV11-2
TGTGCCAGCAGCTTAGGTGCCTCTACCACCAGGATCTTTTATGGAAACACCATATATTTT
CASSLGASTTRIFYGNTIYF
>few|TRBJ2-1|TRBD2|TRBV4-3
TGCGCCAGCAGCCGGGGACTAGCGGGGGGGACAATCTCCTACAATGAGCAGTTCTTC
CASSRGLAGGTISYNEQFF
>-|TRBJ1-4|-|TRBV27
TGTGCCAGCAGCGGGAGGTTGGGGGAAAAACTGTTTTTT
CASSGRLGEKLFF
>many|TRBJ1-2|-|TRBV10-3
TGTGCCATCAGAGGGGCCCTGAACTATGGCTACACCTTC
CAIRGALNYGYTF
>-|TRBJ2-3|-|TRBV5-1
TGCGCCAGCAGCTTGAAGATCACAGATACGCAGTATTTT
CASSLKITDTQYF